This T cell receptor (beta chain) was identified in a study of radiation and T cells in renal cell carcinoma. As to time point: blood 4 weeks post-SBRT, at nephrectomy. Documented treatment: 15 Gy SBRT to primary tumor, nephrectomy 4 weeks later. The germline V gene encodes CDR1 SGHDN and CDR2 FVKESK. This CDR3 region has 13 residues. Method: immunoSEQ multiplex PCR; TCRdb's copy keeps in-frame clones and lacks some. This table holds 150,000 to 200,000 clones, 88% found once. Findings and caveats of the study: From baseline, blood top tumor clonotypes peaked at 2 weeks post-radiation.

This clone was observed a handful of times. The antigen is not known. The specimen comprised blood, sampled from a patient whose treatment included radiotherapy and nephrectomy. V is TRBV14 and J is TRBJ1-6, with no clear D. The clonotype originates from a woman aged 45-65 years with renal cell carcinoma. CDR3 nucleotides: TGTCCCATCCCCTTCGTTGAGAATTCACCCCTCCACTTT. The encoded protein is CPIPFVENSPLHF.